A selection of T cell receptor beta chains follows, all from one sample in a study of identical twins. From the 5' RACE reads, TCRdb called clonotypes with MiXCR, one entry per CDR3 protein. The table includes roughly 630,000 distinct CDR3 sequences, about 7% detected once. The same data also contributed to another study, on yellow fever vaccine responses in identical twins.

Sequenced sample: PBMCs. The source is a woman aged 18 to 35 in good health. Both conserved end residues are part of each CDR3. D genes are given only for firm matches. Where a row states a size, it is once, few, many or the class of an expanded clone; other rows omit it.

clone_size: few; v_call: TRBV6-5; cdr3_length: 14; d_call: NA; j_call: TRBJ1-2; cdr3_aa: CASSYSMPGYGYTF
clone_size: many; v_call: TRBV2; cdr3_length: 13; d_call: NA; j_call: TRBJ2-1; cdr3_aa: CASSANPGNEQFF
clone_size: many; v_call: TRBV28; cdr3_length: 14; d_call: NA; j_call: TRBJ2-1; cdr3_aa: CASSLSQGRNEQFF
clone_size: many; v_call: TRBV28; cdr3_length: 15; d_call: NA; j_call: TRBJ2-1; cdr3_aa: CASSLVSGALNEQFF
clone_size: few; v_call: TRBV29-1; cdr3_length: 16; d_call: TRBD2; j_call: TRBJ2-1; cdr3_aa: CSVTGLAGGLSNEQFF
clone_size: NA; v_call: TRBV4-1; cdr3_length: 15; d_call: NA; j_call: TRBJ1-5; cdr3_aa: CASSQEKGFNQPQHF
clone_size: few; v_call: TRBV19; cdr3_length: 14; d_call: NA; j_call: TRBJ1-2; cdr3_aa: CASNTATLTRGYTF
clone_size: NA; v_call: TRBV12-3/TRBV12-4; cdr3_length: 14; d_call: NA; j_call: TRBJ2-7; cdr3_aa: CASKVTAGESEQYF
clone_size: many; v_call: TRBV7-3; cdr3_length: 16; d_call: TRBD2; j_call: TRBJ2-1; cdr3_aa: CASSALAGGPYNEQFF
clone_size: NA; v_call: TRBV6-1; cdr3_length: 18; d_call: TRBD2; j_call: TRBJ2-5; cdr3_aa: CASSRTSGSFSGQETQYF
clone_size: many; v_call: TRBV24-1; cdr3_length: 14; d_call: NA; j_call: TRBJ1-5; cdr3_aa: CATSDSLGSQPQHF
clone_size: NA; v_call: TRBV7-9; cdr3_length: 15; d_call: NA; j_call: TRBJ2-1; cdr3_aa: CASSLSGHGNNEQFF
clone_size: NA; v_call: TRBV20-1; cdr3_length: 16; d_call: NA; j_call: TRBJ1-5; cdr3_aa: CSAIGIEGSRNQSQHF
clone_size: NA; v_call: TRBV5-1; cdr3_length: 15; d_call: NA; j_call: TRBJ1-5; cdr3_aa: CASSLAGAGNQPQHF
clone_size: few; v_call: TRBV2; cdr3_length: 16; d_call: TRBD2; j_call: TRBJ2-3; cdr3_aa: CASRASGRTSTDTQYF
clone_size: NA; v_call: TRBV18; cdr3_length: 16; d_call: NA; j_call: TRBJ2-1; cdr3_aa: CASSPPGIGVFNEQFF
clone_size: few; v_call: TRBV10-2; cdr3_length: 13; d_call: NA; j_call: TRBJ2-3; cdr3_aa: CGSTQILTDTQYF
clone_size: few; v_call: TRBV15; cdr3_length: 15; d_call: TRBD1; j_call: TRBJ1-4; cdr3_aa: CATSRRTGKGEKLFF
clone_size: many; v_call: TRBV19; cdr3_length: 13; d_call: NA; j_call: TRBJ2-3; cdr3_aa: CASSTRGTDTQYF
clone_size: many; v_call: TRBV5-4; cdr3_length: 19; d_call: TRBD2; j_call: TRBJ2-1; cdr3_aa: CASSLEVPGLADYYNEQFF
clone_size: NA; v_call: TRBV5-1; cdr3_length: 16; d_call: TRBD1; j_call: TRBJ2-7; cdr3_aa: CASSLGGQPNSYEQYF
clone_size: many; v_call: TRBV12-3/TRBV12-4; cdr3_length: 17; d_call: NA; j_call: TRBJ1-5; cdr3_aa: CASSLGRVFRGDQPQHF
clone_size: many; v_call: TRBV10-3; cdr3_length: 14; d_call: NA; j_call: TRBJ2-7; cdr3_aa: CAISESTIEIEQYF
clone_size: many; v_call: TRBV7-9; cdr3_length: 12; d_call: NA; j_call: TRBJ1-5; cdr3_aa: CASSLGDQPQHF
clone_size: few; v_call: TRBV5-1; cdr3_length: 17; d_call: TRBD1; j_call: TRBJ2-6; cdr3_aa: CASSGGQVDSGANVLTF
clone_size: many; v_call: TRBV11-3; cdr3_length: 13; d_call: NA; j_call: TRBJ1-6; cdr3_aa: CASSSNQGWTLHF
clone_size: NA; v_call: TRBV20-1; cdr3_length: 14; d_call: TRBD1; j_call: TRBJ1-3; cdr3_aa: CSATTGVSGNTIYF
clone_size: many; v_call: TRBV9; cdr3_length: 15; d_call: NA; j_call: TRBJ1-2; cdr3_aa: CASSARGLLNYGYTF
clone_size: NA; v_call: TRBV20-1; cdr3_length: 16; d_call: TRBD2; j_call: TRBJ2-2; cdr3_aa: CSARDRLAGLTGELFF
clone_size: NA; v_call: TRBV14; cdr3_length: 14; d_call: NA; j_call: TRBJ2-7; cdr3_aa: CASSQPPTQHEQYF
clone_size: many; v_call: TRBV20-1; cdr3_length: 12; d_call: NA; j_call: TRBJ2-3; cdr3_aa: CSASPTTDTQYF
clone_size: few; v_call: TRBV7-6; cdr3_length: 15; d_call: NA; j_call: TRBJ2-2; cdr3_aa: CASSLTDGHAGELFF
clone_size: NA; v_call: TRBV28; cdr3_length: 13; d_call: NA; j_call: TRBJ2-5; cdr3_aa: CASGQGGLPTQYF
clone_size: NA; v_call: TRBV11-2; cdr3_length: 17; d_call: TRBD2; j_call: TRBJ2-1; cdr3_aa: CASSPRASGSVWGEQFF
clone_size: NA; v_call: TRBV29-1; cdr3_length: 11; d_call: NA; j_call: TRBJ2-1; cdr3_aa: CSVEWGWEQFF
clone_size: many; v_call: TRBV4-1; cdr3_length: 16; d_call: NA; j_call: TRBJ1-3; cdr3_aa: CASSLMRGATGNTIYF
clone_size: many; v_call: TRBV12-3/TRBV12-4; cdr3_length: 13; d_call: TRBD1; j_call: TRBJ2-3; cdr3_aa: CASIPTGVDTQYF
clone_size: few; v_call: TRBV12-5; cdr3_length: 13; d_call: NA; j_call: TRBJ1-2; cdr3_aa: CASGSQGINGYTF
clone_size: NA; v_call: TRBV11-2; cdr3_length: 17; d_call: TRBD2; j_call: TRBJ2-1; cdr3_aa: CASSLTPPGTSFNEQFF
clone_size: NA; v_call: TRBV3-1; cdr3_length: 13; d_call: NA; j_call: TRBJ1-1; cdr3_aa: CASSQMWGTEAFF
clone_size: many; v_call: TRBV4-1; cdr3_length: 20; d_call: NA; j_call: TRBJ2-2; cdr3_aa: CASSQRVGGGPNKNTGELFF
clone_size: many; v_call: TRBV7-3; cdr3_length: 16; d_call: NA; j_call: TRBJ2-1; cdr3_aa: CASSSPGPTGKNEQFF
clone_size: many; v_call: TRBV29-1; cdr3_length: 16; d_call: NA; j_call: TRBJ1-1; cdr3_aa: CSVGAALSGWGTEAFF
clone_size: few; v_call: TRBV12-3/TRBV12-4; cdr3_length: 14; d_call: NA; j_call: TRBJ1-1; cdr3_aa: CASSSRGFGTEAFF
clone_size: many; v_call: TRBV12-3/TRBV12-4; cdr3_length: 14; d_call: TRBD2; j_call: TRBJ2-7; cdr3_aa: CASRTSGSIYEQYF
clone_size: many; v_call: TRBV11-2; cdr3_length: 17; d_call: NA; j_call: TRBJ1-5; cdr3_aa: CASSLSAGPLGDQPQHF